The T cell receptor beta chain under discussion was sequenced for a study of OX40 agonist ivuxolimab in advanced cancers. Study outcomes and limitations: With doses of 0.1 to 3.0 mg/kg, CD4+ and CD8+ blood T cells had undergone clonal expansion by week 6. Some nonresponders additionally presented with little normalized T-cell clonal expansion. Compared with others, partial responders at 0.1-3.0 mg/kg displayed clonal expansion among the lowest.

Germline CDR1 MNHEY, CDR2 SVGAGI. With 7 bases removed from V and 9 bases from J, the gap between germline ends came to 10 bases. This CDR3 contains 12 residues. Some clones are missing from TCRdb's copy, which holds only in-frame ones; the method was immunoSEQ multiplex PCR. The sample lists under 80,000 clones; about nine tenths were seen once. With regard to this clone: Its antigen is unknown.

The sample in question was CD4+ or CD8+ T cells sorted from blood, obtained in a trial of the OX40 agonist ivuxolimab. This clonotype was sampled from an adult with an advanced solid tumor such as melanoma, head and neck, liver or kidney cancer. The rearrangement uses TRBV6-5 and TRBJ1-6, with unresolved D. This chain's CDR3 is CASNKVGSPLHF. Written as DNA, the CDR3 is TGTGCCAGCAATAAGGTCGGTTCACCCCTCCACTTT.